This T cell receptor beta chain came from a study of T-cell memory formation after mild COVID-19. Overall study context: Clusters of TCRs were largely donor specific. General observations from the study: Among contracting clones, CD4+ were mainly CM/EM and CD8+ enriched in EMRA. Later expanders leaned CD4+, whereas clones that contracted between day 15 and 85 were balanced CD4/CD8.

This clonotype was recorded a few times. Its matching antigen is unknown. TCRdb re-called the 5' RACE reads through MiXCR, storing one row per CDR3 protein. The sample holds about 110,000 distinct CDR3 sequences, over 15% seen once. Germline CDR1 KGHSH, CDR2 LQKENI. The V segment lost 3 bases and the J segment 6 bases; nucleotides outside the gene matches: 6. The CDR3 contains 15 residues. The sequencing sample was made of PBMCs or a T cell subset sorted from them (not recorded which). The chain recombines TRBV18 with TRBJ2-1; TRBD2 aligns across 9 bases. The receptor was derived from a man younger than 30 who had mild COVID-19 (a few samples of this study predate the infection). Cell type and time point are not known. CDR3 nucleotide sequence: TGTGCCAGCTCACCTCCTGGAGCGGGGGGCAATGAGCAGTTCTTC. Its translation: CASSPPGAGGNEQFF.